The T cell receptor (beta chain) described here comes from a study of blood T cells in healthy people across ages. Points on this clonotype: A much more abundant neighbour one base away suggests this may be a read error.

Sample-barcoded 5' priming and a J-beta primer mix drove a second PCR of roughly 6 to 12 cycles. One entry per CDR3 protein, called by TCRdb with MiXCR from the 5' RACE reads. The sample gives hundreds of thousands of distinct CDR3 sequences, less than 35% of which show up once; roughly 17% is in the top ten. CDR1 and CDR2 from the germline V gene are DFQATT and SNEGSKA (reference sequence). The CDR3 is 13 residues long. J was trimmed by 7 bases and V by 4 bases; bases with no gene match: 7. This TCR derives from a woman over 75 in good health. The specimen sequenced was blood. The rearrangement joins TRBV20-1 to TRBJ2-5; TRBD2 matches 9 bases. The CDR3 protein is CSAISGGRGTQYF. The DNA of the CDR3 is TGCAGTGCTATTAGCGGGGGAAGGGGGACCCAGTACTTC.